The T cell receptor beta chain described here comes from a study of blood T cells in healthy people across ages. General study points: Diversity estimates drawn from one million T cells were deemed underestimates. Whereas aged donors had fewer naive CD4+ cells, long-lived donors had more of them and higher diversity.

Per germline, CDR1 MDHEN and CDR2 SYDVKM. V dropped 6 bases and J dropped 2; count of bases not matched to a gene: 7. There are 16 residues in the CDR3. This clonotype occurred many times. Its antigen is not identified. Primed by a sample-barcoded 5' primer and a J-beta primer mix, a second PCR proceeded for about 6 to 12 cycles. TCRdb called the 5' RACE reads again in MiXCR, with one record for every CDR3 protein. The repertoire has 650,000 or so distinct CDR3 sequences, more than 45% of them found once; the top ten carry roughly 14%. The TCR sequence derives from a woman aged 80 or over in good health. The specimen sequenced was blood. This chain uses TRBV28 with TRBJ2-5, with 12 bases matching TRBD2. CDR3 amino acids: CASRAGTSGYQETQYF. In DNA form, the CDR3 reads TGTGCCAGCAGGGCCGGGACTAGCGGGTATCAAGAGACCCAGTACTTC.